The 14 T cell receptor beta chains presented below share a single source sample, sequenced in a study of technical replicates of blood from several donors. The repertoire was sequenced with immunoSEQ multiplex PCR; TCRdb's copy has only in-frame clones and lacks some. The sample carries about 56,000 clones, over 90% recorded once. Sample: PBMCs. Source of these receptors: a human donor in good health. Some clones in this sample may be carry-over from other donors' samples.

This chain joins TRBV29-1 and TRBJ2-1; D is unclear. The CDR3 consists of 15 residues. Trimming stripped 4 bases from V and 0 bases from J, with 13 bases between. Germline V gene data show CDR1 as SQVTM and CDR2 as ANQGSEA. The DNA of the CDR3 is TGCAGCGTTGGAACTTCCTTTAGCTCCTACAATGAGCAGTTCTTC. It encodes CSVGTSFSSYNEQFF.

The chain carries TRBV4-2 and TRBJ2-7; 10 bases fit TRBD2. Germline assignment: CDR1 LGHNA and CDR2 YNFKEQ. The junction had 9 bases not matched to a gene; V was cut back by 2 bases and J by 5 bases. This CDR3 region has 16 residues. The CDR3 is CASSQSSGGTVHEQYF. As DNA, the CDR3 is TGTGCCAGCAGCCAATCTAGCGGGGGAACGGTCCACGAGCAGTACTTC.

The chain uses TRBV27 and TRBJ2-5, with TRBD2 matching 7 bases. The trim removed 6 bases at V and 6 bases at J, leaving 13 bases unmatched. The CDR3 is made up of 15 amino acids. Germline CDR1 and CDR2: MNHEY and SMNVEV (reference sequence). The CDR3 sequence: CASSPPGGLEKTQYF. The DNA of the CDR3 is TGTGCCAGCAGCCCCCCGGGGGGTCTCGAAAAGACCCAGTACTTC.

The CDR3 region is CASSSIRGALNTEAFF. In DNA form, the CDR3 reads TGTGCCAGCAGCTCAATCAGGGGGGCCTTGAACACTGAAGCTTTCTTT. The rearrangement links TRBV11-2 to TRBJ1-1; 7 nucleotides match TRBD1. The trim removed 4 bases at V and 0 bases at J, leaving 8 bases unmatched. The CDR3 is 16 residues long. Per germline, CDR1 SGHAT and CDR2 FQNNGV.

This clone was found once. The chain joins TRBV4-3 to TRBJ1-3; a weak D match, TRBD1 (6 bases). This CDR3 comprises 16 residues. Germline lookup yields CDR1 LGHNA and CDR2 YSLEER. The V gene lost 2 bases and the J gene lost 2 bases, with 13 bases spanning the gap. The CDR3 bases are TGCGCCAGCAGCCAAATCCTCCAGGGGACTGGAAACACCATATATTTT. Translating gives CASSQILQGTGNTIYF.

V and J are TRBV6-4 and TRBJ2-6, with D possibly TRBD1 on 7 matching bases. Trimming pared 0 bases from V and 0 bases from J, leaving 15 bases between. Germline CDR1 and CDR2: MRHNA and SNTAGT. The CDR3 length is 19 residues. In nucleotides, the CDR3 is TGTGCCAGCAGTGACTCAAAGACAGGGAGGTACTCTGGGGCCAACGTCCTGACTTTC. This encodes CASSDSKTGRYSGANVLTF.

Points on this clone: Other DNA variants within this sample encode the same CDR3. The rearrangement joins TRBV7-2 to TRBJ2-3; D remains unclear. The V end was cut by 1 base, the J end by 0 bases, with 5 bases between. The CDR3 is 14 residues long. Germline CDR1 reads SGHTA; CDR2 reads FQGNSA. The DNA for the CDR3 is TGTGCCAGCAGCTTAGGTCTGAGCACAGATACGCAGTATTTT. It is translated as CASSLGLSTDTQYF.

The chain has TRBV9 and TRBJ2-5, with D maybe TRBD1 (7 bases). Germline CDR1 and CDR2: SGDLS and YYNGEE. This CDR3 has 14 residues. V was pared by 3 bases and J by 7 bases, with 16 bases between. The CDR3 DNA is TGTGCCAGCAGCGCCGGAGGGGGCTCGGCGACCCAGTACTTC. Protein product: CASSAGGGSATQYF.

The chain links TRBV4-2 to TRBJ2-1; TRBD1 aligns across 9 bases. Germline V gene lookup returns CDR1 LGHNA and CDR2 YNFKEQ. This CDR3 is built from 15 residues. Germline trimming cut 4 bases from V and 7 bases from J; bases unmatched to any gene: 8. The CDR3 DNA sequence: TGTGCCAGCAGCCCTACAGGGGGCGGTTTGAATGAGCAGTTCTTC. It translates to CASSPTGGGLNEQFF.

The V gene is TRBV4-1, the J gene TRBJ2-5; D gene uncertain. CDR1 is MGHRA and CDR2 is YSYEKL in the germline V gene. Between the trimmed V and J ends, which lost 1 base and 2 bases, there was a span of 11 bases. The CDR3 sequence is 15 residues long. The CDR3 DNA follows: TGCGCCAGCAGCCAAGGCCTCCCTAAACAAGAGACCCAGTACTTC. It translates to CASSQGLPKQETQYF.

This sequence joins TRBV30 and TRBJ2-2; D might be TRBD1 (6 bases). The V gene lost 3 bases and the J gene lost 8 bases, with 7 bases spanning the gap. From germline, CDR1 is GTSNPN and CDR2 SVGIG (reference sequence). This CDR3 spans 11 amino acids. This CDR3 reads CAWSTGGELFF. CDR3 nucleotide sequence: TGTGCCTGGAGCACAGGGGGGGAGCTGTTTTTT.

This chain joins TRBV12-5 and TRBJ1-6; 8 positions match TRBD1. The CDR3 has 17 residues. The V gene end was trimmed by 2 bases and the J gene end by 7 bases; junction bases not matched to a gene: 10. Germline V gives CDR1 LGHNT, CDR2 FRNRAP. As DNA, the CDR3 is TGTGCTAGTGGTTTGAGGGACAGGACCAACTGGAATTCACCCCTCCACTTT. Encoded protein: CASGLRDRTNWNSPLHF.

The chain joins TRBV6-5 to TRBJ1-2; 9 nucleotides align to TRBD1. Germline assignment: CDR1 MNHEY and CDR2 SVGAGI. CDR3 length: 15 amino acids. After removal of 7 bases from V and 2 bases from J, the junction contained 8 bases not matched to a gene. The CDR3 DNA sequence: TGTGCCAGCACAATAGCCGGACAGGGGAACTATGGCTACACCTTC. This translates into CASTIAGQGNYGYTF.

The chain couples TRBV15 to TRBJ1-3; D may be TRBD1 (5 bases). V lost 0 bases, J lost 4 bases, and 16 bases lay in between. The length of the CDR3 is 17 residues. Per the germline V gene, CDR1 is LNHNV and CDR2 is YYDKDF (reference sequence). Here the CDR3 DNA reads TGTGCCACCAGCAGAGATTTCCCCGGGGGGTCCGGAAACACCATATATTTT. Protein product: CATSRDFPGGSGNTIYF.